The 10 T cell receptor beta chains below come from one sample, sequenced in a study of shared clonotypes between healthy human individuals. CD45RO-negative, CCR7-positively selected cells formed the naive CD8 fraction, excluding terminally differentiated effector memory CD45RA+ cells. Measured with immunoSEQ multiplex PCR; TCRdb has only the in-frame clones, and not every one. The profile covers roughly 2.1 million clones, with about 92% appearing a single time and under 2% taken by the ten largest. Sequenced: naive CD8+ T cells from PBMCs. These receptors were obtained from a young man in good health. Some clones in this sample may be carry-over from other donors' samples.

The gene calls are TRBV7-9 and TRBJ2-1; possible D gene TRBD2, 6 bases. In germline, CDR1 is SEHNR, CDR2 FQNEAQ (reference sequence). The CDR3 consists of 17 residues. The V gene lost 5 bases and the J gene lost 4 bases, with 21 bases spanning the gap. The CDR3 region is CASSRRLGRGRYNEQFF. In nucleotides, the CDR3 is TGTGCCAGCAGCCGCCGACTAGGCCGGGGGAGGTACAATGAGCAGTTCTTC.

V usage is TRBV7-9 and J usage is TRBJ1-2; D is perhaps TRBD1 (5 bases). The CDR3 contains 12 residues. Germline assignment: CDR1 SEHNR and CDR2 FQNEAQ (reference sequence). Deletions cut 10 bases from V and 6 bases from J, with 15 bases between. The CDR3: CAIPSGTNGYTF. The CDR3 coding sequence is TGTGCCATTCCGTCGGGGACCAATGGCTACACCTTC.

The V call is TRBV7-6, the J call TRBJ2-7; perhaps TRBD1 as D (6 bases). The CDR3 runs to 15 residues. Trimming left V 2 bases short and J 3 bases short, with 14 bases between. Germline loops: CDR1 SGHVS, CDR2 FNYEAQ. Here the CDR3 reads CASSLFRDTFYEQYF. In DNA, the CDR3 is TGTGCCAGCAGCTTATTCCGGGACACCTTCTACGAGCAGTACTTC.

The V call is TRBV28, the J call TRBJ1-2; a weak D match, TRBD1 (5 bases). Trimming removed 10 bases at V and 1 base at J, with 10 bases between. From germline, CDR1 is MDHEN and CDR2 SYDVKM. The CDR3 extends over 12 amino acids. DNA of the CDR3: TGTGCCACCGGGGGGGGTAACTATGGCTACACCTTC. The encoded protein is CATGGGNYGYTF.

Here the CDR3 reads CASSPGLNLHNEQFF. The CDR3 nucleotides read TGTGCCAGCAGCCCGGGACTGAACCTCCACAATGAGCAGTTCTTC. This chain connects TRBV27 to TRBJ2-1, with D possibly TRBD2 on 6 matching bases. Trimming removed 6 bases at V and 5 bases at J, with 17 bases between. The CDR3 loop spans 15 amino acids. Germline V gene lookup returns CDR1 MNHEY and CDR2 SMNVEV (reference sequence).

The J gene is TRBJ2-1, the V gene TRBV7-7; tentatively, D is TRBD2 (6 bases). V dropped 1 base and J dropped 6 bases, with 13 bases sitting between them. There are 15 residues in the CDR3. The germline gives CDR1 SSHAT, CDR2 FNYEAQ (reference sequence). CDR3 amino acids: CASSLGRDPLNEQFF. In DNA form, the CDR3 reads TGTGCCAGCAGCTTAGGGCGGGACCCCCTCAATGAGCAGTTCTTC.

V usage is TRBV27 and J usage is TRBJ2-3; TRBD1 matches 9 bases. The V and J ends lost 4 bases and 2 bases, in that order; junction bases with no gene match: 4. The CDR3 contains 15 residues. CDR1 is MNHEY, CDR2 SMNVEV, per germline (reference sequence). CDR3 amino acids: CASSWGTGLTDTQYF. In DNA, the CDR3 is TGTGCCAGCAGTTGGGGGACAGGGCTCACAGATACGCAGTATTTT.

The chain links TRBV19 to TRBJ2-6; D might be TRBD1 (6 bases). Trimming left V 7 bases short and J 0 bases short, with 16 bases between. Germline-derived CDR1 and CDR2 are LNHDA and SQIVND (reference sequence). This CDR3 is built from 17 residues. In DNA, the CDR3 is TGTGCCAGTACCTCGGCAGGGGTAATCTCTGGGGCCAACGTCCTGACTTTC. Translation: CASTSAGVISGANVLTF.

The rearrangement joins TRBV19 to TRBJ1-5; no firm D call. V gave up 4 bases and J gave up 3 bases, with 7 bases separating them. Germline V lookup: CDR1 LNHDA, CDR2 SQIVND (reference sequence). This CDR3 is 13 amino acids long. CDR3: CASSTRNNQPQHF. CDR3 sequence (DNA): TGTGCCAGTAGTACCAGAAACAATCAGCCCCAGCATTTT.

The chain carries TRBV19 and TRBJ1-1, with D possibly TRBD1 on 6 matching bases. Germline V gene sequence: CDR1 LNHDA, CDR2 SQIVND (reference sequence). The CDR3 totals 13 residues. V was clipped by 7 bases and J by 7 bases, with 16 bases between them. DNA of the CDR3: TGTGCCAGTACGCCCCGGACAGTTATTGAAGCTTTCTTT. Its translation is CASTPRTVIEAFF.